The sequence of this T cell receptor (beta chain) was determined in a study of beta chain features in type 1 diabetes. Whole-study context: Age and gender were similar between patients and healthy donors, as were cell yields. The examined sorted cells totaled approximately 110 million across samples.

Germline-derived CDR1 and CDR2 are LGHNA and YSLEER. V gave up 1 base and J gave up 8 bases, with 20 bases separating them. The CDR3 is 17 amino acids. This clone was counted once. Its antigen is currently unknown. General study results and limits: All four CD4+ subsets of Type 1 diabetes patients contained TCRB CDR3s that were moderately but significantly shorter.

Investigators reverse transcribed all isolated RNA, so they sequenced expressed TCRB transcripts. The data were produced by immunoSEQ multiplex PCR, yet TCRdb's version contains in-frame clones alone and is incomplete. The table shows 600,000 to 750,000 clones, with about an eighth occurring only once. Specimen: naive CD4+ T cells from blood. J is TRBJ1-4 and V is TRBV4-3, with D possibly matching TRBD1 (6 bases). This clonotype originated in a man aged 30-40 years with type 1 diabetes. CDR3 in DNA: TGCGCCAGCAGCCAAGCCGCATCCTGGGGGGCAAACGAAAAACTGTTTTTT. Its protein product is CASSQAASWGANEKLFF.